This TCR beta chain was identified in a study of blood T cell repertoires in COVID-19. Study in general: The samples span acute and convalescent COVID-19 from the United States, Italy and Spain. T cells, B-cell-depleted T cells, or PBMCs provided the cDNA or gDNA that served as material.

In the authors' workflow: Amplification of reference gene primers was used by the study to estimate nucleated cell counts. Profiling relied on immunoSEQ multiplex PCR, and the TCRdb table lists in-frame clones only, not all of them. That table supplies the V and J calls and clone size; D and trimming were determined from the DNA. This table has 140,000 to 150,000 clones, around 86% appearing once. The sample taken for sequencing was peripheral blood. This receptor was taken from a human donor in a cohort sampled during active COVID-19.

CDR3 in amino acids: CASSSLAGGFSYEQYF. DNA of the CDR3: TGTGCCAGCAGCTCCCTAGCGGGGGGGTTTTCCTACGAGCAGTACTTC. V usage is TRBV7-2 and J usage is TRBJ2-7; 12 nucleotides line up with TRBD2. The V segment lost 4 bases and the J segment 1 base; nucleotides outside the gene matches: 5. CDR1 is SGHTA and CDR2 is FQGNSA in the germline V gene. The length of the CDR3 is 16 residues.